These 24 T cell receptor beta chains came from one sample sequenced in a study of molecular identifiers for immune sequencing clone quantification. Using its own MiXCR run on the PCR reads, TCRdb lists one record per CDR3 protein. The sample lists about 510,000 distinct CDR3 sequences, roughly 23% occurring once. The sample taken for sequencing was naive CD8+ T cells from blood, with Jurkat cell RNA spiked in. Subset defined: FACS-sorted CD8+CD4-CCR7+CD45RA+ naive T cells. The receptors here all came from a human donor in good health. Some libraries in this study had Jurkat cell RNA spiked in.

This clonotype was observed many times. In DNA form, the CDR3 reads TGTGCCAGCAGCCCAGGATTTGGTGGGTTTGAAGCTTTCTTT. Translation: CASSPGFGGFEAFF. The rearrangement uses TRBV9 and TRBJ1-1; D gene unclear. The ends were cut back, 4 bases at V and 7 bases at J, with 17 bases in the middle. Germline CDR1 SGDLS, CDR2 YYNGEE. The CDR3 covers 14 residues.

This clonotype has at least ten counts. The chain carries TRBV12-3 or TRBV12-4 and TRBJ1-5, with D possibly TRBD1 on 6 matching bases. The germline V and J ends were trimmed by 8 bases and 3 bases, with 14 bases remaining between them. The CDR3 has 14 amino acids. The CDR3 here is CASSYRDNNQPQHF. Here the CDR3 DNA reads TGTGCCAGCTCGTACCGGGACAACAATCAGCCCCAGCATTTT.

This clonotype was counted only a few times. The CDR3 DNA follows: TGTGCCAGCAGCTTAGTGGTGGGGAACGCTCAGTTCTTC. Translation: CASSLVVGNAQFF. The genes are TRBV7-9 and TRBJ2-1; D ambiguous. V was trimmed by 1 base and J by 13 bases, leaving 14 bases between them. The CDR3 covers 13 residues. Germline CDR1 and CDR2: SEHNR and FQNEAQ (reference sequence). Full variable domain (rest looked up from reference TRBV7-9 and TRBJ2-1): DTGVSQNPRHKITKRGQNVTFRCDPISEHNRLYWYRQTLGQGPEFLTYFQNEAQLEKSRLLSDRFSAERPKGSFSTLEIQRTEQGDSAMYLCASSLVVGNAQFFGPGTRLTVL.

Of note for this clonotype: This sequence may be a read error, since a much larger clone differs from it by one base. As the CDR3 is not closed by the conserved phenylalanine or tryptophan, this likely results from a read error. In DNA form, the CDR3 reads TGTGCCAGCAGTTTAGATAATTTGGGACAGGGCACCGATTCGCCCATAGTTCACTATGGCTACACCTCC. Translated: CASSLDNLGQGTDSPIVHYGYTS. This rearrangement joins TRBV12-3 or TRBV12-4 to TRBJ1-2; 9 bases match TRBD1. This CDR3 region has 23 residues. Trimming cost V 1 base and J 3 bases; bases outside gene matches: 27.

This clonotype turned up a few times. The V gene is TRBV18, the J gene TRBJ2-1, with TRBD2 identical over 8 bases. Germline V gene sequence: CDR1 KGHSH, CDR2 LQKENI. Trimming at V came to 0 bases and at J to 3 bases, leaving 10 bases not matched to a gene. This CDR3 has 18 amino acids. The CDR3, as DNA: TGTGCCAGCTCACCACCAGGACTAGCTCAAGGGGGCTACAATGAGCAGTTCTTC. The encoded protein is CASSPPGLAQGGYNEQFF.

This clonotype was detected ten times or more. The chain uses TRBV7-6 and TRBJ2-2, with TRBD2 identical over 7 bases. From germline, CDR1 is SGHVS and CDR2 FNYEAQ. The CDR3 has 16 residues. Losses at the gene ends were 5 bases for V and 0 bases for J; bases not matched to a gene: 6. The CDR3 coding sequence is TGTGCCAGCAGCCCCTTAGCGGGTCCGAACACCGGGGAGCTGTTTTTT. It yields the protein CASSPLAGPNTGELFF.

This clonotype was recorded at least ten times. CDR3 in amino acids: CASSQLAAEKLFF. The CDR3, as DNA: TGCGCCAGCAGCCAATTGGCAGCCGAAAAACTGTTTTTT. The genes are TRBV4-1 and TRBJ1-4; no definite D call. The CDR3 is 13 amino acids. Germline V gene lookup returns CDR1 MGHRA and CDR2 YSYEKL. The V gene lost 2 bases and the J gene lost 8 bases, with 9 bases spanning the gap.

This clonotype came up a few times. The chain carries TRBV5-6 and TRBJ1-4, with no clear D. CDR3 size: 15 residues. With 3 bases removed from V and 4 bases from J, the gap between germline ends came to 13 bases. CDR1 is SGHDT, CDR2 YYEEEE, per germline. The CDR3: CASSSRQLFNEKLFF. The CDR3 DNA follows: TGTGCCAGCAGCTCAAGACAATTGTTTAATGAAAAACTGTTTTTT.

This clonotype was detected a few times. The rearrangement joins TRBV5-1 to TRBJ2-7, with a possible D match to TRBD2 (6 bases). CDR3 length: 16 amino acids. The germline CDR1 and CDR2 sequences are SGHRS and YFSETQ. V was cut by 1 base and J by 3 bases, with 17 bases left in between. CDR3 amino acids: CASSLMSSGRFYEQYF. The DNA for the CDR3 is TGCGCCAGCAGCTTGATGAGTAGCGGAAGATTCTACGAGCAGTACTTC.

This clonotype was observed a few times. J is TRBJ1-6 and V is TRBV27; 9 bases agree with TRBD1. In germline, CDR1 is MNHEY, CDR2 SMNVEV (reference sequence). The CDR3 is 16 residues long. V lost 0 bases and J lost 7; bases outside the gene matches: 4. The CDR3 DNA reads as TGTGCCAGCAGTTTATCGTTCGGACAGGGGAATTCACCCCTCCACTTT. This codes for CASSLSFGQGNSPLHF.

This clonotype was seen many times. V is TRBV6-1 and J is TRBJ2-4; D is undetermined. Deletions cut 8 bases from V and 10 bases from J, with 21 bases between. This CDR3 is 14 amino acids long. Per germline, CDR1 MNHNS and CDR2 SASEGT. The chain's CDR3 is CASGDWSGPSIQYF. The CDR3 bases are TGTGCCAGCGGGGATTGGTCTGGCCCATCGATTCAGTACTTC.

The chain links TRBV5-1 to TRBJ2-1; TRBD2 matches 7 bases. V lost 0 bases, J lost 0 bases, and 15 bases stayed unmatched. CDR1 is SGHRS, CDR2 YFSETQ, per germline. The CDR3 loop spans 20 amino acids. CDR3 loop: CASSLGRVAGAVYSYNEQFF. As DNA, the CDR3 is TGCGCCAGCAGCTTGGGGCGGGTAGCGGGCGCTGTATACTCCTACAATGAGCAGTTCTTC.

This chain connects TRBV10-3 to TRBJ2-3, with D perhaps matching TRBD1 (6 bases). CDR1 is ENHRY and CDR2 is SYGVKD in the germline V gene. V gave up 6 bases and J gave up 0 bases, with 13 bases separating them. The CDR3 is 15 amino acids. This CDR3 is CAISPFTGSTDTQYF. CDR3 nucleotide sequence: TGTGCCATCAGCCCGTTCACAGGGAGCACAGATACGCAGTATTTT.

This clonotype has ten or more counts. The chain combines TRBV7-3 with TRBJ2-5; perhaps TRBD2 as D (5 bases). V lost 6 bases and J lost 0, with 14 bases in between. Germline assignment: CDR1 SGHTA and CDR2 FQGTGA. The CDR3 totals 15 residues. CDR3 loop: CASSYGPGDQETQYF. CDR3 coding DNA: TGTGCCAGCAGTTACGGCCCCGGGGACCAAGAGACCCAGTACTTC.

This clonotype occurred a few times. The chain carries TRBV9 and TRBJ1-1; D is perhaps TRBD1 (5 bases). The CDR3 runs 12 residues. Germline CDR1 and CDR2: SGDLS and YYNGEE. Trimming removed 5 bases from V and 6 bases from J, with 11 bases in between. The CDR3 here is CASRGGSAEAFF. The DNA for the CDR3 is TGTGCCAGCAGGGGGGGGTCAGCTGAAGCTTTCTTT.

This clonotype was recorded at least ten times. The chain uses TRBV7-9 and TRBJ2-4; 11 nucleotides align to TRBD1. The CDR3 length is 22 residues. CDR1 SEHNR and CDR2 FQNEAQ come from the germline V gene (reference sequence). V lost 1 base and J lost 0; bases outside the gene matches: 17. CDR3 loop: CASSLELLRTGGNSRAKNIQYF. CDR3 nucleotide sequence: TGTGCCAGCAGCTTAGAGTTGTTGCGGACAGGGGGCAACTCCAGAGCCAAAAACATTCAGTACTTC.

This sequence joins TRBV6-2 or TRBV6-3 and TRBJ1-1; the D is unclear. The CDR3 extends over 13 amino acids. Trimming took 6 bases from V and 3 from J, leaving 11 bases between them. CDR1 is MNHEY, CDR2 SVGEGT, per germline. In DNA, the CDR3 is TGTGCCAGCAGGGACGGAGGTTACACTGAAGCTTTCTTT. Translating gives CASRDGGYTEAFF.

The chain recombines TRBV6-2 or TRBV6-3 with TRBJ2-3; 8 bases are shared with TRBD2. Germline CDR1 MNHEY, CDR2 SVGEGT. The V segment lost 5 bases and the J segment 2 bases; nucleotides outside the gene matches: 9. The CDR3 spans 16 residues. The CDR3 DNA follows: TGTGCCAGCAGTCCTCGTACTAGCGGTCCCACAGATACGCAGTATTTT. This codes for CASSPRTSGPTDTQYF.

This clonotype has only a few counts. The rearrangement links TRBV28 to TRBJ2-1; D unresolved. The V end lost 1 base, the J end lost 9 bases, and 7 bases lay between the germline ends. Germline values: CDR1 MDHEN, CDR2 SYDVKM. This CDR3 has 12 residues. The CDR3 here is CASSLYFSEQFF. The CDR3, as DNA: TGTGCCAGCAGTTTATACTTTAGTGAGCAGTTCTTC.

This clonotype has at least ten counts. The V gene is TRBV9, the J gene TRBJ2-7; D is unclear. The CDR3 sequence is 14 residues long. The ends were cut back, 3 bases at V and 2 bases at J, with 12 bases in the middle. Germline-derived CDR1 and CDR2 are SGDLS and YYNGEE. For the CDR3, the DNA is TGTGCCAGCAGCGAGGGTGTATGGACCTACGAGCAGTACTTC. The encoded protein is CASSEGVWTYEQYF.

The chain recombines TRBV27 with TRBJ1-5; D not resolved. CDR1 and CDR2 (germline): MNHEY, SMNVEV (reference sequence). Trimming cost V 3 bases and J 3 bases, with 9 bases left between them. The length of the CDR3 is 14 residues. The CDR3 loop reads CASSFGKNNQPQHF. The CDR3 region has the DNA TGTGCCAGCAGTTTTGGGAAGAACAATCAGCCCCAGCATTTT.

This clonotype was seen just once. Given a much more abundant clone one base away, this may be a read error. This chain joins TRBV24-1 and TRBJ1-5; D not certain. From germline, CDR1 is KGHDR and CDR2 SFDVKD. The CDR3 extends over 14 amino acids. CDR3 sequence reads: CATSDFPSNQPRHF. The CDR3 DNA reads as TGTGCCACCAGTGATTTCCCTAGCAATCAGCCCCGGCATTTT.

This clonotype was observed a handful of times. This chain joins TRBV5-4 and TRBJ1-1; TRBD1 is a possible D gene (6 bases). The CDR3 spans 14 residues. Trimming shortened V by 3 bases and J by 4 bases, and 13 bases separated the two germline ends. CDR1 SGHNT and CDR2 YYREEE come from the germline V gene (reference sequence). CDR3 in amino acids: CASSYEGGGTEAFF. In DNA, the CDR3 is TGTGCCAGCAGCTACGAGGGGGGTGGCACTGAAGCTTTCTTT.

The rearrangement joins TRBV12-3 or TRBV12-4 to TRBJ2-5; 7 bases fit TRBD1. The length of the CDR3 is 15 residues. With V trimmed by 2 bases and J by 3 bases, 6 bases remained unmatched. The CDR3 here is CASSLISTGEETQYF. For the CDR3, the DNA is TGTGCCAGCAGTTTAATCAGTACAGGGGAAGAGACCCAGTACTTC.